This T cell receptor (beta chain) was sequenced in a study of cytomegalovirus exposure and HLA in healthy donors. Study details: A prior study identified approximately 120 million unique TCR beta sequences from 150 million to 200 million T cells. The study, taken as a whole, reports: The likely explanation for a cluster of highly shared sequence variants was sequencing artifact. A further, later analysis showed that HLA-associated TCR beta chains (compared with equally common others) were more clonally expanded. A missense variant in DCLRE1C was later tied to TCR beta V- and J-gene trimming.

Looked up from germline, CDR1 is SGHTA and CDR2 is FQGNSA. CDR3 length: 12 amino acids. With V trimmed by 5 bases and J by 13 bases, 8 bases remained unmatched. This clone has a single count. Antigen unknown. PCR used 60 Vbeta primers and 13 Jbeta primers. Using immunoSEQ multiplex PCR, the repertoire was profiled, and TCRdb retains in-frame clones only, with some absent. The data contain some 200,000 clones, 79% of them seen just once; the ten biggest clones take up roughly 1.5%. V and J are TRBV7-2 and TRBJ2-1, with 7 positions matching TRBD1. Sequencing input: PBMCs. This TCR derives from a girl between 5 and 17 years old in good health and CMV-seropositive. The CDR3 loop is CASSLTGTVQFF. DNA of the CDR3: TGTGCCAGCAGCCTTACCGGGACAGTCCAGTTCTTC.